The 30 T cell receptor beta chains listed next were all sequenced from one sample in a study of CD8 T cells in ankylosing spondylitis. A single record per CDR3 protein comes from TCRdb applying MiXCR to the 5' RACE reads. This sample has about 260,000 distinct CDR3 sequences, with 20% found just once. The material sequenced was blood, either unsorted or a sorted T cell fraction (not recorded which). The source of these receptors is a male donor with ankylosing spondylitis or in good health (not recorded which).

The table lists this clonotype with many counts. The chain is built from TRBV5-1 and TRBJ1-6; a weak D match, TRBD1 (6 bases). Per germline, CDR1 SGHRS and CDR2 YFSETQ. The V end was cut by 6 bases, the J end by 4 bases, with 17 bases between. CDR3 size: 16 residues. For the CDR3, the DNA is TGCGCCAGCACCCCTGGGGGGGGCGCGTATAATTCACCCCTCCACTTT. It yields the protein CASTPGGGAYNSPLHF.

The table lists this clonotype with a few counts. The rearrangement links TRBV20-1 to TRBJ2-7, with 7 bases that match TRBD1. J gave up 3 bases and V 3 bases, and 5 bases lay outside the gene matches. The CDR3 length is 13 residues. Germline values: CDR1 DFQATT, CDR2 SNEGSKA (reference sequence). CDR3 amino acids: CSASDRVLYEQYV. Written as DNA, the CDR3 is TGCAGTGCTAGCGACAGGGTGCTCTACGAGCAGTACGTC.

The table lists this clonotype with many counts. At one of its ends the junction is not consistent with the germline gene, which may arise from a read error. This chain links TRBV5-1 with TRBJ2-1, with 15 bases aligning to TRBD2. The CDR3 consists of 15 residues. Looked up from germline, CDR1 is SGHRS and CDR2 is YFSETQ. The CDR3 region has the DNA TGTGCCAGCAGCCTGGGACTAGCGGGGGGCAATGAGCAGTTCTTC. This encodes CASSLGLAGGNEQFF.

This clonotype has a handful of counts. The gene calls are TRBV14 and TRBJ2-7; tentative D call: TRBD2 (5 bases). V gave up 2 bases and J gave up 6 bases, with 14 bases separating them. Germline-derived CDR1 and CDR2 are SGHDN and FVKESK. The CDR3 spans 14 residues. The CDR3 is CASSQLEAPLEQYV. CDR3 nucleotides: TGTGCCAGCAGCCAATTGGAGGCTCCCCTCGAGCAGTACGTC.

The chain links TRBV29-1 to TRBJ2-3; 8 bases line up with TRBD2. The CDR3 has 12 amino acids. The germline gives CDR1 SQVTM, CDR2 ANQGSEA. Trimming took 8 bases from V and 2 from J; bases not matched to a gene: 3. The CDR3 nucleotides are TGCAGCCTTAGCGGGATCACAGATACGCAGTATTTT. This translates into CSLSGITDTQYF.

This sequence joins TRBV3-1 and TRBJ1-3; 7 bases fit TRBD1. This CDR3 contains 15 residues. Germline V lookup: CDR1 LGHDT, CDR2 YNNKEL (reference sequence). Germline trimming cut 0 bases from V and 1 base from J; bases unmatched to any gene: 0. The CDR3 here is CASSQDRGSGNTIYF. The CDR3 region has the DNA TGTGCCAGCAGCCAAGACAGGGGGTCTGGAAACACCATATATTTT.

There are a few counts of this clonotype. This sequence joins TRBV5-1 and TRBJ2-3; 10 bases match TRBD2. The germline gives CDR1 SGHRS, CDR2 YFSETQ. J gave up 6 bases and V 3 bases, and 7 bases lay outside the gene matches. The CDR3 has 15 amino acids. The CDR3 region is CASSYQRGGRDTQYF. The DNA for the CDR3 is TGCGCCAGCAGCTACCAGCGGGGGGGCCGCGATACGCAGTATTTT.

The chain is built from TRBV12-3 or TRBV12-4 and TRBJ2-1, with 12 bases fitting TRBD2. This CDR3 comprises 16 residues. The trim removed 5 bases at V and 6 bases at J, leaving 8 bases unmatched. DNA of the CDR3: TGTGCCAGCAGTCCTCGGACTAGCGGGGAAGCCAATGAGCAGTTCTTC. Translating it yields CASSPRTSGEANEQFF.

The CDR3 here is CASSLAPSTTDTQYF. The CDR3 DNA reads as TGTGCCAGCAGCTTGGCCCCTAGCACCACAGATACGCAGTATTTT. The chain joins TRBV5-5 to TRBJ2-3; possible D gene TRBD2, 5 bases. This CDR3 region has 15 residues. Germline V gene data show CDR1 as SGHKS and CDR2 as YYEKEE (reference sequence). The germline V and J ends were trimmed by 0 bases and 2 bases, with 10 bases remaining between them.

This clonotype was detected many times. The CDR3 sequence is CSGRSTGRVTEAFF. CDR3 in DNA: TGCAGCGGGCGATCAACAGGGAGAGTGACTGAAGCTTTCTTT. J is TRBJ1-1 and V is TRBV29-1; D perhaps matches TRBD1 (6 bases). This CDR3 contains 14 residues. Trimming took off 7 bases at V and 5 bases at J, with 20 bases between the two ends. Germline CDR1 reads SQVTM; CDR2 reads ANQGSEA.

Points on this clonotype: One end of the junction fails to match germline, which may point to a read error. This chain links TRBV7-7 with TRBJ2-2; 8 bases line up with TRBD2. Germline loops: CDR1 SSHAT, CDR2 FNYEAQ (reference sequence). This CDR3 spans 14 amino acids. Here the CDR3 reads CASSSGGAGGELFF. CDR3 DNA: TGTGCTAGCAGCTCCGGGGGGGCCGGTGGGGAGCTGTTTTTT.

The rearrangement links TRBV5-1 to TRBJ1-2, with D perhaps matching TRBD1 (5 bases). The length of the CDR3 is 15 residues. Germline V gene sequence: CDR1 SGHRS, CDR2 YFSETQ. V was shortened by 4 bases and J by 8 bases, with 21 bases between the two germline ends. Here the CDR3 reads CASSTDPQGREGYTF. The CDR3 coding sequence is TGCGCCAGCAGCACCGACCCCCAGGGAAGGGAAGGCTACACCTTC.

This clonotype came up many times. The V call is TRBV5-1, the J call TRBJ2-3; a possible D gene is TRBD2 (5 bases). Germline assignment: CDR1 SGHRS and CDR2 YFSETQ. CDR3 length: 13 residues. Trimming took 4 bases from V and 2 from J, leaving 8 bases between them. The CDR3 DNA sequence: TGCGCCAGCAGCAGGGAGCTCACAGATACGCAGTATTTT. The encoded protein is CASSRELTDTQYF.

In its sample, this clonotype was seen many times. This chain joins TRBV6-5 and TRBJ2-1; 7 bases line up with TRBD1. The V gene's germline CDR1 is MNHEY and CDR2 SVGAGI. There are 13 residues in the CDR3. V lost 4 bases and J lost 10; bases outside the gene matches: 7. CDR3 DNA sequence: TGTGCCAGCAGTTTTACAGGGGAACGAGAGCAGTTCTTC. Its protein is CASSFTGEREQFF.

The rearrangement links TRBV27 to TRBJ2-5; D is ambiguous. The V end lost 6 bases, the J end lost 0 bases, and 11 bases lay between the germline ends. Germline CDR1 reads MNHEY; CDR2 reads SMNVEV (reference sequence). This CDR3 region has 14 residues. The DNA of the CDR3 is TGTGCCAGCAGAACGGCCGGGTACCAAGAGACCCAGTACTTC. Encoded protein: CASRTAGYQETQYF.

This clonotype turned up a few times. This chain links TRBV6-1 with TRBJ1-5, with a possible D match to TRBD1 (5 bases). Germline CDR1 is MNHNS and CDR2 is SASEGT. The CDR3 extends over 14 amino acids. V was cut by 6 bases and J by 7 bases, with 16 bases left in between. The chain's CDR3 is CASSRQWGGQPQHF. CDR3 DNA: TGTGCCAGCAGCCGACAGTGGGGAGGCCAGCCCCAGCATTTT.

This clonotype has only a few counts. The chain uses TRBV20-1 and TRBJ2-3, with unresolved D. Germline values: CDR1 DFQATT, CDR2 SNEGSKA (reference sequence). CDR3 length equals 13 residues. Trimming removed 3 bases at V and 0 bases at J, with 7 bases between. CDR3 residues: CSARNPSTDTQYF. DNA of the CDR3: TGCAGTGCTAGGAACCCAAGCACAGATACGCAGTATTTT.

This sequence joins TRBV24-1 and TRBJ2-2, with D hard to call. Germline CDR1 and CDR2: KGHDR and SFDVKD. CDR3 size: 11 residues. Trimming pared 7 bases from V and 12 bases from J, leaving 11 bases between. DNA for the CDR3: TGTGCCACCAGCGATACCGTGAAGCTGTTTTTT. Its protein is CATSDTVKLFF.

The chain uses TRBV12-3 or TRBV12-4 and TRBJ1-2; 9 nucleotides align to TRBD1. After removal of 5 bases from V and 5 bases from J, the junction contained 9 bases not matched to a gene. The CDR3 runs 15 residues. CDR3 amino acids: CASSPPGTGSYGYTF. CDR3 nucleotide sequence: TGTGCCAGCAGTCCCCCAGGGACAGGGAGTTATGGCTACACCTTC.

The genes are TRBV20-1 and TRBJ1-3; the D is unclear. V was cut by 3 bases and J by 4 bases, with 13 bases left in between. The germline V gene encodes CDR1 DFQATT and CDR2 SNEGSKA (reference sequence). This CDR3 is 14 amino acids long. This CDR3 is CSASPHSVGNTIYF. CDR3 DNA: TGCAGTGCTAGCCCTCACTCCGTGGGAAACACCATATATTTT.

This clonotype was counted many times. This chain links TRBV6-5 with TRBJ1-2; 7 bases fit TRBD1. The germline V gene encodes CDR1 MNHEY and CDR2 SVGAGI. V gave up 5 bases and J gave up 6 bases; unmatched junction bases: 3. The CDR3 extends over 12 amino acids. This CDR3 is CASSPDRDGYTF. DNA of the CDR3: TGTGCCAGCAGTCCAGACAGGGATGGCTACACCTTC.

A few counts support this clonotype. The chain is built from TRBV6-5 and TRBJ2-3; 15 nucleotides line up with TRBD2. The CDR3 extends over 17 amino acids. Trimming removed 4 bases from V and 3 bases from J; junction bases left unmatched: 5. From germline, CDR1 is MNHEY and CDR2 SVGAGI. In DNA, the CDR3 is TGTGCCAGCAGTTTCGGACTAGCGGGAGGGAAAACAGATACGCAGTATTTT. Its translation: CASSFGLAGGKTDTQYF.

This clonotype was counted many times. The CDR3 spells CSAIPGLAGLTDTQYF. DNA for the CDR3: TGCAGTGCTATCCCGGGACTAGCGGGCCTCACAGATACGCAGTATTTT. This chain joins TRBV20-1 and TRBJ2-3; 12 bases line up with TRBD2. The germline gives CDR1 DFQATT, CDR2 SNEGSKA (reference sequence). The CDR3 consists of 16 residues. V gave up 4 bases and J gave up 2 bases; unmatched junction bases: 7.

This clonotype was counted only a few times. The chain carries TRBV24-1 and TRBJ2-3, with D possibly matching TRBD2 (5 bases). V was shortened by 4 bases and J by 4 bases, with 11 bases between the two germline ends. Germline V CDR1 and CDR2: KGHDR, SFDVKD. The CDR3 is 14 residues long. The CDR3 here is CATSEPGKADTQYF. For the CDR3, the DNA is TGTGCCACCAGTGAGCCGGGGAAGGCAGATACGCAGTATTTT.

This clonotype has just a few counts. This chain joins TRBV10-3 and TRBJ2-7; no clear D gene. This CDR3 is 14 amino acids long. Germline values: CDR1 ENHRY, CDR2 SYGVKD. Trimming removed 3 bases from V and 0 bases from J, with 9 bases in between. The CDR3 protein is CAISDGLSSYEQYV. The CDR3 coding sequence is TGTGCCATCAGTGACGGCTTGAGCTCCTACGAGCAGTACGTC.

This clonotype was detected a few times. The chain recombines TRBV12-3 or TRBV12-4 with TRBJ1-1; weak D call: TRBD1 (5 bases). V lost 7 bases and J 7 bases, leaving 16 bases between the germline ends. The CDR3 length is 13 residues. The CDR3 DNA is TGTGCCAGCAAGTTTTCTGGGGCTGGTGAAGCTTTCTTT. Amino acid sequence: CASKFSGAGEAFF.

The CDR3 spells CSGGTEHTDTQYF. CDR3 coding DNA: TGCAGCGGCGGGACGGAACACACAGATACGCAGTATTTT. This chain connects TRBV29-1 to TRBJ2-3; D is perhaps TRBD2 (6 bases). Trimming stripped 7 bases from V and 2 bases from J, with 13 bases between. The CDR3 totals 13 residues. Germline V gene sequence: CDR1 SQVTM, CDR2 ANQGSEA.

This chain connects TRBV20-1 to TRBJ2-1; 10 bases are a match to TRBD2. The length of the CDR3 is 14 residues. Germline CDR1 DFQATT, CDR2 SNEGSKA (reference sequence). V lost 6 bases and J lost 7; bases outside the gene matches: 9. The CDR3 is CSADSSGRGNEQFF. DNA for the CDR3: TGCAGTGCAGATTCTAGCGGGAGAGGGAATGAGCAGTTCTTC.

This clonotype was detected only a few times. This rearrangement joins TRBV11-1 to TRBJ1-1; tentatively, D is TRBD1 (5 bases). Looked up from germline, CDR1 is SGHAT and CDR2 is FQDESV (reference sequence). The CDR3 runs 15 residues. The ends were cut back, 6 bases at V and 5 bases at J, with 19 bases in the middle. The CDR3 region has the DNA TGTGCCAGCAGTCAGTCCCGGGGGGGGACGACTGAAGCTTTCTTT. This gives the protein CASSQSRGGTTEAFF.

This clonotype was seen a handful of times. The chain links TRBV7-3 to TRBJ2-2, with TRBD1 identical over 7 bases. Looked up from germline, CDR1 is SGHTA and CDR2 is FQGTGA. Losses at the gene ends were 4 bases for V and 2 bases for J; bases not matched to a gene: 1. The CDR3 is 14 residues long. CDR3 protein: CASSYRGNTGELFF. CDR3 nucleotides: TGTGCCAGCAGCTACAGGGGAAACACCGGGGAGCTGTTTTTT.